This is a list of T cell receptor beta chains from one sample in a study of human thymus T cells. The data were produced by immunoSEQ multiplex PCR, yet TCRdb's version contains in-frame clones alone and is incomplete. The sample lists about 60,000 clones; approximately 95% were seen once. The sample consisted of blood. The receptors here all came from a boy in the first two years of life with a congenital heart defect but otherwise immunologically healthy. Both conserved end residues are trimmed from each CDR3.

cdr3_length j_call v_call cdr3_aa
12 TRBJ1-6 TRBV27 ASTSGTVDSPLH
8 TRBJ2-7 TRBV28 ASSGAGGP
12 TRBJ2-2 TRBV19 ASRKSGGAGELF
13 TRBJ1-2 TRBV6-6 ASSSRTGGPYGYT
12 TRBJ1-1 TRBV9 ASSVGRGNTEAF
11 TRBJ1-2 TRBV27 ASSLLGAGGYT
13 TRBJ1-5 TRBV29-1 SVEDLGTGNQPQH
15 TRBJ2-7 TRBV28 ASSFVLAGDFIHEQY
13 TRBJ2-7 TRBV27 ASSLSRGRDYEQY
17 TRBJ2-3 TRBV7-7 ASSLPRRHWQASTDTQY
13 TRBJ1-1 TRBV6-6 ASSYSDRVTTGAF
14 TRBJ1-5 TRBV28 ASSLLGGTGNQPQH
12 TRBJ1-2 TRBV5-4 ASSLGREGHGYT
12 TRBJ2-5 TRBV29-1 SVDRWEREETQY
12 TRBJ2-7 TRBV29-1 SVLDRGGAYEQY
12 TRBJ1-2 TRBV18 ASSSGTGAYGYT
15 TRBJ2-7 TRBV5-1 ASSYYSSGRAPYEQY
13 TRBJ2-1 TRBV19 ASSIPGQGFDEQF
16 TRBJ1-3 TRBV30 AWSVVPGSLGSGNTIY
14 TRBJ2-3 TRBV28 ASSLFLGKGTDTQY
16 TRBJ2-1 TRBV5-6 ASSLVASGRPIYNEQF
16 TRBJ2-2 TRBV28 ASRRSASGRLLTGELF
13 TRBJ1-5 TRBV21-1 ASSKTGICNQPQH
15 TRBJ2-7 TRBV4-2 ASSQPGSGRSSYEQY
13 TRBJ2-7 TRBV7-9 ASSLAGGTKYEQY
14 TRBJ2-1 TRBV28 ASSETRGVRYNEQF
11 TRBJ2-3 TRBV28 ASSWAGVDTQY
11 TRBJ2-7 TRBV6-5 ASSYGTGYEQY
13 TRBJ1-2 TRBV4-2 ASSQDPGGGEVYT
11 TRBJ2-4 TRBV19 ASSTTVSNIQY
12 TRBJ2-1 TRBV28 ASHKTGGYNEQF
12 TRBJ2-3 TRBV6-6 ASSSSGRTDTQY
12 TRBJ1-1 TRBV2 ASSEVGRSQKAF
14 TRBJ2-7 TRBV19 ASSTVPGLQTYEQY
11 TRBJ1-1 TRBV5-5 ASSLAQDLEAF
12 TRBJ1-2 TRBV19 ATNPGTGKNGYT
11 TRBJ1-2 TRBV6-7 ASSRTGRYGYT
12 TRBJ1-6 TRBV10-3 AISEPAHGFPLH
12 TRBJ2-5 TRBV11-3 ASSSSRIWETQY
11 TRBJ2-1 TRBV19 ASSFGGNNEQF
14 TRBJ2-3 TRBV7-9 ASSSNRDRVRDTQY
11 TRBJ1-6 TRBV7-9 ASTRSYNSPLH
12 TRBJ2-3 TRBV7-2 ASSFRLATDTQY
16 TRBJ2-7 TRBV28 ASSLWGLGREKVFEQY
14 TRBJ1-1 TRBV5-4 ASSLAVTRTNTEAF
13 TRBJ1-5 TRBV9 ASSTDGVSNQPQH
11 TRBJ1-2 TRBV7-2 ASSLSPNYGYT
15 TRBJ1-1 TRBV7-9 ASSLGSGTGKNTEAF
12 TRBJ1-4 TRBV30 AWSVVPTNEKLF
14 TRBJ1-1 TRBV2 ASRASIGSTNTEAF
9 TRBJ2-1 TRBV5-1 ASYINNEQF